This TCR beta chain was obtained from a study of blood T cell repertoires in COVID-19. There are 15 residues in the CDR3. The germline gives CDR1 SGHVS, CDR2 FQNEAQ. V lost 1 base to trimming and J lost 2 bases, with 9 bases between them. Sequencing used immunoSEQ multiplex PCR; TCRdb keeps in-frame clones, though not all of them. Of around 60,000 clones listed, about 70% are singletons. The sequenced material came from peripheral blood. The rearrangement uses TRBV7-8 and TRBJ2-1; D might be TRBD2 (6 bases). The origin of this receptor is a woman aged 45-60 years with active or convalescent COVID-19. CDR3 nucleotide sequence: TGTGCCAGCAGCTTAGTGGGAGGCCCCTACAATGAGCAGTTCTTC. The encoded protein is CASSLVGGPYNEQFF.